The present T cell receptor (beta chain) was sequenced within a study of cytomegalovirus exposure and HLA in healthy donors. General study points: Listed as cytomegalovirus-associated were around 160 TCR beta chains.

Per the germline V gene, CDR1 is SGHRS and CDR2 is YFSETQ. CDR3 length: 15 residues. Trimming took off 4 bases at V and 0 bases at J, with 10 bases between the two ends. With regard to this clone: Its antigen remains unidentified.

The study ran its PCR with 60 Vbeta and 13 Jbeta primers. The data were produced by immunoSEQ multiplex PCR, yet TCRdb's version contains in-frame clones alone and is incomplete. The sample totals under 200,000 clones; its top ten clones hold approximately 0.82%. The clonotype originates from a woman aged 18-29 years in good health and CMV-seropositive. Input material: PBMCs. V usage is TRBV5-1 and J usage is TRBJ2-2; a possible D gene is TRBD2 (6 bases). The CDR3, as DNA: TGCGCCAGCAGCCCGGGGACTTCGAACACCGGGGAGCTGTTTTTT. Protein product: CASSPGTSNTGELFF. Complete variable domain (other parts from reference TRBV5-1 and TRBJ2-2): KAGVTQTPRYLIKTRGQQVTLSCSPISGHRSVSWYQQTPGQGLQFLFEYFSETQRNKGNFPGRFSGRQFSNSRSEMNVSTLELGDSALYLCASSPGTSNTGELFFGEGSRLTVL.